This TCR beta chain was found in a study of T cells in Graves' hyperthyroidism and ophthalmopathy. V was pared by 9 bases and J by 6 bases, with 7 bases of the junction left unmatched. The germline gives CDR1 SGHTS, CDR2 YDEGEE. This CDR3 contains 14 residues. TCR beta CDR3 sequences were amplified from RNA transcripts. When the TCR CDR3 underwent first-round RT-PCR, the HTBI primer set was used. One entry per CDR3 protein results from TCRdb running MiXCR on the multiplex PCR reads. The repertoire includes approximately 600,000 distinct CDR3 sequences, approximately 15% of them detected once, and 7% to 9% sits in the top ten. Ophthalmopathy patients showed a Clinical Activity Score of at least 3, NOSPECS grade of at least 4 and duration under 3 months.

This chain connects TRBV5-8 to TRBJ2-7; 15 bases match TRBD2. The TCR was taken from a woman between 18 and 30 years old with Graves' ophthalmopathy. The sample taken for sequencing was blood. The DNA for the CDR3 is TGTGCCACCGTCCGGACTAGCGGGAGGGGCGAGCAGTACTTC. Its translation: CATVRTSGRGEQYF.